This T cell receptor (beta chain) was recovered during a study of T cells in Graves' hyperthyroidism and ophthalmopathy. This clonotype was counted ten times or more. From RNA transcripts, TCR beta CDR3 regions were amplified. A first-round RT-PCR of the TCR CDR3 used the HTBI primer set. In TCRdb, the multiplex PCR reads were re-called with MiXCR into one record per CDR3 protein. The sample lists fewer than 450,000 distinct CDR3 sequences, over 12% seen once, with 15% to 20% in the top ten. The CDR3 is 15 amino acids. V lost 8 bases, J lost 6 bases, and 19 bases lay in between. Germline V gene lookup returns CDR1 MDHEN and CDR2 SYDVKM.

This TCR was sampled from a woman in her sixties or seventies with Graves' ophthalmopathy. The gene calls are TRBV28 and TRBJ2-2; D tentatively fits TRBD1 or TRBD2 (5 bases each). The sample was blood. This CDR3 reads CASVGTGPNPGELFF. CDR3 DNA sequence: TGTGCCAGCGTCGGGACGGGCCCAAACCCCGGGGAGCTGTTTTTT.